Listed below are T cell receptor beta chains from one sample, sequenced in a study of sequential checkpoint blockade in melanoma. Here immunoSEQ multiplex PCR was the method, and the copy in TCRdb shows in-frame clones only, minus some. The sample records over 25,000 clones, roughly 85% being singletons. Sequences were derived from CD8+ T cells sorted from blood (inferred from file names), sampled from a patient given nivolumab and ipilimumab in sequence. These TCRs come from a human donor with melanoma. Each CDR3 is given with its conserved first and last residue. A row's size may be missing; if present it is once, few, many or a size class.

j_call v_call clone_size cdr3_aa
TRBJ2-7 TRBV11-2 . CASSLGLTSYEQYF
TRBJ1-2 TRBV5-5 . CASSLQTGDYGYTF
TRBJ1-2 TRBV30 . CAWSPGWAYGYTF
TRBJ2-1 TRBV11-1 . CASSIGLAINEQFF
TRBJ2-1 TRBV28 . CASSLTSGPPLEQFF
TRBJ2-7 TRBV18 . CASSPSGGAYEQYF
TRBJ2-7 TRBV2 . CASAKFDRGPSYEQYF
TRBJ2-7 TRBV21-1 few CASSKGYRLGTSGRINEQYF
TRBJ2-7 TRBV7-9 once CASSLRSASWEQYF
TRBJ2-2 TRBV9 . CASSAGQGPTGELFF
TRBJ2-7 TRBV27 . CASSLSPGGDEQYF
TRBJ1-1 TRBV27 . CASSFRQANTEAFF
TRBJ2-1 TRBV19 . CASSIMGGSYNEQFF
TRBJ2-7 TRBV28 . CASSFITGQSYEQYF
TRBJ1-2 TRBV14 few CASSQVSQGYYGYTF
TRBJ2-7 TRBV16 once CASSQSFGGLSYEQYF
TRBJ1-4 TRBV13 . CASSPARDYGEKLFF
TRBJ2-7 TRBV27 . CASRPSGPSYEQYF
TRBJ2-7 TRBV28 . CASSLLASSYEQYF
TRBJ2-3 TRBV7-3 . CASSPSVADTQYF
TRBJ1-2 TRBV10-2 . CASSAPGQGYGYTF
TRBJ1-4 TRBV7-9 . CASSKDRGREKLFF
TRBJ1-1 TRBV4-3 once CASSHRVQGAVEAFF
TRBJ2-5 TRBV4-1 . CASSQESFRARETQYF
TRBJ2-7 TRBV6-5 . CASSYTETYEQYF
TRBJ1-5 TRBV27 . CASSFRGSRGNQPQHF
TRBJ1-1 TRBV19 . CASSWRGVEAFF
. TRBV28 . CASSLSSSSEQYF
TRBJ1-5 TRBV19 . CASSRDGTGYSNQPQHF
TRBJ2-1 TRBV5-1 . CASSLAKPVSYNEQFF
TRBJ2-5 TRBV27 . CASSLGQGRQETQYF
TRBJ2-7 TRBV27 . CASSLLGGGISSYEQYF
TRBJ1-2 TRBV6-1 . CASSLPGQGSGYTF
TRBJ2-7 TRBV23-1 . CASRREPSTSYEQYF
TRBJ2-7 TRBV11-2 . CASSWDIRLYEQYF
TRBJ2-7 TRBV6-6 . CASSSVLAGDNNEQYF
TRBJ2-1 TRBV7-3 . CASSLTTRQQFF
TRBJ2-7 TRBV6-1 . CASSFDSTGRDEQYF
TRBJ2-3 TRBV6-6 once CASSFTGTDTQYF
TRBJ1-1 TRBV7-9 large CASSLQEGLEAFF
TRBJ1-5 TRBV4-3 . CASSQDLYSGGHNQPQHF
TRBJ1-3 TRBV28 few CASSLQSGNTIYF
TRBJ2-7 TRBV6-5 few CASSYSERGRHEQYF
TRBJ1-2 TRBV5-6 . CASSLVPSANYGYTF
TRBJ2-3 TRBV27 . CASSFGLWQYF
TRBJ1-1 TRBV4-1 . CASSQRQGNTEAFF
TRBJ2-7 TRBV4-1 . CASSPRIRDEQYF
. TRBV5-6 . CASSFLESYEQYF
TRBJ2-1 TRBV7-8 . CASSLLGTGGDNEQFF
TRBJ1-1 TRBV27 . CASSVTGFATAFF
TRBJ2-1 TRBV27 few CASSPGNEQFF
TRBJ1-2 TRBV6-1 once CASSQSGRVWYGYTF
TRBJ2-7 TRBV19 . CASSHTDSYEQYF
TRBJ2-1 TRBV6-6 . CASSYSPSGRGEQFF
TRBJ1-5 TRBV27 . CASSLGPGNQPQHF
TRBJ1-2 TRBV4-1 . CASSQIGGELYGYTF
TRBJ1-2 TRBV27 . CASSFSSQTGYYGYTF
TRBJ2-7 TRBV2 . CASSEFQGVTYEQYF
TRBJ1-1 TRBV19 . CASMAWAEAFF
TRBJ2-3 TRBV9 . CASTPGTSGKDTQYF